The 27 T cell receptor beta chains listed next were all sequenced from one sample in a study of OX40 agonist ivuxolimab in advanced cancers. The data were produced by immunoSEQ multiplex PCR, yet TCRdb's version contains in-frame clones alone and is incomplete. Of over 45,000 clones in the sample, around 90% were seen once. The input for sequencing was CD4+ or CD8+ T cells sorted from blood, taken in a trial of the OX40 agonist ivuxolimab. The receptors derive from an adult with an advanced solid tumor such as melanoma, head and neck, liver or kidney cancer.

This chain connects TRBV28 to TRBJ1-6; 7 bases line up with TRBD1. Germline V CDR1 and CDR2: MDHEN, SYDVKM. V dropped 5 bases and J dropped 5; count of bases not matched to a gene: 3. The CDR3 runs to 14 residues. The CDR3 DNA reads TGTGCCAGCAGTCCCGACAGGGATAATTCACCCCTCCACTTT. It yields the protein CASSPDRDNSPLHF. The full variable domain, completed using reference TRBV28 and TRBJ1-6, is DVKVTQSSRYLVKRTGEKVFLECVQDMDHENMFWYRQDPGLGLRLIYFSYDVKMKEKGDIPEGYSVSREKKERFSLILESASTNQTSMYLCASSPDRDNSPLHFGNGTRLTVT.

This rearrangement joins TRBV6-6 to TRBJ2-1, with 8 positions matching TRBD2. The trim removed 2 bases at V and 9 bases at J, leaving 9 bases unmatched. The CDR3 runs to 15 residues. Germline lookup yields CDR1 MNHNY and CDR2 SVGAGI (reference sequence). Written as DNA, the CDR3 is TGTGCCAGCAGTTACGACGCGGGAGGCCCCGGTGAGCAGTTCTTC. Protein sequence: CASSYDAGGPGEQFF.

V gene TRBV18 combines with J gene TRBJ1-4; 7 nucleotides agree with TRBD1. The V and J ends lost 4 bases and 5 bases, in that order; junction bases with no gene match: 4. The CDR3 extends over 14 amino acids. The V gene's germline CDR1 is KGHSH and CDR2 LQKENI. CDR3 nucleotide sequence: TGTGCCAGCTCACGGGGACAGTTAAATGAAAAACTGTTTTTT. It is translated as CASSRGQLNEKLFF.

The chain uses TRBV19 and TRBJ1-1; weak D call: TRBD1 (6 bases). V lost 5 bases, J lost 1 base, and 14 bases lay in between. Germline V CDR1 and CDR2: LNHDA, SQIVND (reference sequence). The CDR3 covers 15 residues. The chain's CDR3 is CASSRQARGNTEAFF. In DNA form, the CDR3 reads TGTGCCAGTAGTCGACAGGCCCGCGGGAACACTGAAGCTTTCTTT.

The rearrangement links TRBV5-5 to TRBJ1-2; no clear D. Looked up from germline, CDR1 is SGHKS and CDR2 is YYEKEE (reference sequence). Trimming took 2 bases from V and 8 from J, leaving 10 bases between them. This CDR3 has 12 amino acids. The CDR3 spells CASSLGVAGYTF. The CDR3 DNA is TGTGCCAGCAGCTTAGGCGTGGCGGGCTACACCTTC.

This clone has just a few counts. The gene calls are TRBV7-3 and TRBJ2-7, with 7 positions matching TRBD1. V trimming: 5 bases; J trimming: 7 bases; junction bases outside the gene matches: 8. CDR1 is SGHTA and CDR2 is FQGTGA in the germline V gene. This CDR3 spans 13 amino acids. The DNA for the CDR3 is TGTGCCAGCAGCGCAGGGACAGCGAGGGAGCAGTACTTC. Its translation: CASSAGTAREQYF.

The rearrangement joins TRBV4-1 to TRBJ1-2; 8 bases are shared with TRBD1. CDR1 is MGHRA, CDR2 YSYEKL, per germline. J lost 3 bases, V lost 4 bases, and 4 bases had no gene match. The CDR3 consists of 14 residues. Here the CDR3 DNA reads TGCGCCAGCAGCCCCTCAGGGGGCGACTATGGCTACACCTTC. This codes for CASSPSGGDYGYTF.

The chain has TRBV30 and TRBJ1-6; 10 bases match TRBD1. Germline CDR1 reads GTSNPN; CDR2 reads SVGIG (reference sequence). This CDR3 has 15 residues. Losses at the gene ends were 3 bases for V and 9 bases for J; bases not matched to a gene: 8. The CDR3 protein is CAWRAGGTGASPLHF. The DNA for the CDR3 is TGTGCCTGGAGGGCAGGGGGGACAGGGGCTTCACCCCTCCACTTT.

The rearrangement uses TRBV28 and TRBJ2-6; TRBD2 aligns across 14 bases. V lost 5 bases, J lost 5 bases, and 8 bases stayed unmatched. CDR1 is MDHEN, CDR2 SYDVKM, per germline. This CDR3 region has 18 residues. DNA for the CDR3: TGTGCCAGCAGTCCCGGGACTAGCGGGAGTCGATGGGCCAACGTCCTGACTTTC. Residues: CASSPGTSGSRWANVLTF. Together with reference TRBV28 and TRBJ2-6, the CDR3 gives the full variable domain: DVKVTQSSRYLVKRTGEKVFLECVQDMDHENMFWYRQDPGLGLRLIYFSYDVKMKEKGDIPEGYSVSREKKERFSLILESASTNQTSMYLCASSPGTSGSRWANVLTFGAGSRLTVL.

The chain uses TRBV19 and TRBJ1-5; 7 bases line up with TRBD1. The CDR3 has 16 amino acids. Germline CDR1 and CDR2: LNHDA and SQIVND (reference sequence). V was clipped by 3 bases and J by 2 bases; unmatched bases: 7. The CDR3 region is CASSMGVTGGNQPQHF. The CDR3 region has the DNA TGTGCCAGTAGTATGGGGGTAACAGGGGGCAATCAGCCCCAGCATTTT.

Only a few counts were recorded for this clone. The chain has TRBV5-4 and TRBJ2-7; D is undetermined. The CDR3 runs 11 residues. V lost 0 bases and J 3 bases, leaving 1 base between the germline ends. Germline V gene lookup returns CDR1 SGHNT and CDR2 YYREEE (reference sequence). The CDR3 DNA follows: TGTGCCAGCAGCTTGGGCTACGAGCAGTACTTC. Translated, it gives CASSLGYEQYF.

The chain has TRBV15 and TRBJ1-2; possible D gene TRBD1, 6 bases. The germline V gene encodes CDR1 LNHNV and CDR2 YYDKDF (reference sequence). The V end was cut by 0 bases, the J end by 7 bases, with 21 bases between. The CDR3 spans 17 residues. The CDR3 here is CATSRDGRKGEGGGYTF. Written as DNA, the CDR3 is TGTGCCACCAGCAGAGATGGGAGAAAGGGGGAAGGAGGTGGCTACACCTTC.

V usage is TRBV7-4 and J usage is TRBJ1-2, with TRBD1 identical over 7 bases. Germline V lookup: CDR1 SGHVT, CDR2 SQSDAQ. The CDR3 loop spans 15 amino acids. The V gene end was trimmed by 5 bases and the J gene end by 4 bases; junction bases not matched to a gene: 10. The DNA of the CDR3 is TGTGCCAGCAGCAACGACGGACAGGCCCTCTATGGCTACACCTTC. Translating it yields CASSNDGQALYGYTF.

V usage is TRBV7-3 and J usage is TRBJ2-2; 7 bases map to TRBD2. Per the germline V gene, CDR1 is SGHTA and CDR2 is FQGTGA. V dropped 3 bases and J dropped 0; count of bases not matched to a gene: 4. The CDR3 is 16 residues long. The CDR3 region is CASSFQTSPNTGELFF. The CDR3 bases are TGTGCCAGCAGCTTCCAGACTAGCCCGAACACCGGGGAGCTGTTTTTT. Full variable domain (rest looked up from reference TRBV7-3 and TRBJ2-2): GAGVSQTPSNKVTEKGKYVELRCDPISGHTALYWYRQSLGQGPEFLIYFQGTGAADDSGLPNDRFFAVRPEGSVSTLKIQRTERGDSAVYLCASSFQTSPNTGELFFGEGSRLTVL.

The rearrangement joins TRBV30 to TRBJ1-3; 9 bases fit TRBD1. The ends lost 5 bases at V and 2 bases at J; junction bases unmatched: 4. Germline V CDR1 and CDR2: GTSNPN, SVGIG (reference sequence). There are 14 residues in the CDR3. In DNA form, the CDR3 reads TGTGCCTGGGGGACAGGGATAGCTGGAAACACCATATATTTT. It is translated as CAWGTGIAGNTIYF.

Of note for this clone: One end of the junction is discordant with germline, which a read error may explain. The chain links TRBV6-1 to TRBJ1-2; D remains unclear. Germline V lookup: CDR1 MNHNS, CDR2 SASEGT. This CDR3 is built from 13 residues. CDR3 residues: CASSEAGGYGYAF. In nucleotides, the CDR3 is TGTGCCAGCAGTGAAGCGGGCGGGTATGGCTACGCCTTC.

The J gene is TRBJ1-2, the V gene TRBV5-4; 7 bases line up with TRBD1. Germline assignment: CDR1 SGHNT and CDR2 YYREEE (reference sequence). The V gene end was trimmed by 0 bases and the J gene end by 3 bases; junction bases not matched to a gene: 8. This CDR3 has 16 residues. For the CDR3, the DNA is TGTGCCAGCAGCTTGGAACTGCGGCAGGGGGACTATGGCTACACCTTC. It codes for CASSLELRQGDYGYTF.

This clone has only one observation. The chain links TRBV28 to TRBJ2-7, with TRBD2 matching over 10 bases. Germline assignment: CDR1 MDHEN and CDR2 SYDVKM. V trimming: 10 bases; J trimming: 2 bases; junction bases outside the gene matches: 5. The CDR3 consists of 13 residues. The CDR3 nucleotides are TGTGCCATACAGCGGGGGGGGACCTACGAGCAGTACTTC. Residues: CAIQRGGTYEQYF.

Only one count was recorded for this clone. The rearrangement uses TRBV6-1 and TRBJ1-2; D gene ambiguous. V was trimmed by 2 bases and J by 4 bases, leaving 11 bases between them. Germline CDR1 MNHNS, CDR2 SASEGT. The CDR3 runs to 14 residues. The DNA of the CDR3 is TGTGCCAGCAGTGAAAGATGGGGTAGCTATGGCTACACCTTC. Encoded protein: CASSERWGSYGYTF.

A word on this clone: At the DNA level, this CDR3 is encoded by other sequences in the same sample as well. The gene calls are TRBV5-1 and TRBJ1-4; 8 bases align to TRBD1. V lost 2 bases and J lost 4; bases outside the gene matches: 4. CDR3 length equals 15 residues. Germline V gene data show CDR1 as SGHRS and CDR2 as YFSETQ. The CDR3 spells CASSFTGGGNEKLFF. The CDR3, as DNA: TGCGCCAGCAGCTTTACAGGGGGTGGTAATGAAAAACTGTTTTTT.

This clone appeared once. The V and J genes are TRBV28 and TRBJ2-5; D perhaps matches TRBD2 (7 bases). The CDR3 runs to 15 residues. V was clipped by 2 bases and J by 5 bases, with 15 bases between them. Germline V gene data show CDR1 as MDHEN and CDR2 as SYDVKM. CDR3 coding DNA: TGTGCCAGCAGTTTACCCGGGGGGCCTAGGGAGACCCAGTACTTC. Its protein is CASSLPGGPRETQYF. Combining the CDR3 with reference TRBV28 and TRBJ2-5 gives the whole variable domain DVKVTQSSRYLVKRTGEKVFLECVQDMDHENMFWYRQDPGLGLRLIYFSYDVKMKEKGDIPEGYSVSREKKERFSLILESASTNQTSMYLCASSLPGGPRETQYFGPGTRLLVL.

The J gene is TRBJ2-7, the V gene TRBV5-1, with D possibly matching TRBD1 (6 bases). The CDR3 is 13 residues long. The germline V gene has CDR1 SGHRS and CDR2 YFSETQ. Trimming shortened V by 1 base and J by 3 bases, and 8 bases separated the two germline ends. DNA for the CDR3: TGCGCCAGCAGCTTGACAGGGAACTACGAGCAGTACTTC. This encodes CASSLTGNYEQYF.

This chain links TRBV19 with TRBJ2-2; perhaps TRBD2 as D (6 bases). Trimming took off 6 bases at V and 2 bases at J, with 16 bases between the two ends. The CDR3 totals 16 residues. CDR1 is LNHDA and CDR2 is SQIVND in the germline V gene (reference sequence). The chain's CDR3 is CASRLRGDLNTGELFF. The DNA for the CDR3 is TGTGCCAGTAGGCTTAGAGGGGACTTAAACACCGGGGAGCTGTTTTTT.

The chain employs TRBV19 and TRBJ1-1; 9 nucleotides match TRBD1. The CDR3 runs 18 residues. CDR1 and CDR2 (germline): LNHDA, SQIVND (reference sequence). After removal of 6 bases from V and 2 bases from J, the junction contained 16 bases not matched to a gene. CDR3 sequence reads: CASRRTVGTGSINTEAFF. CDR3 DNA sequence: TGTGCCAGTAGAAGGACAGTGGGGACAGGGAGTATAAACACTGAAGCTTTCTTT.

The chain is built from TRBV5-4 and TRBJ1-4; D is uncertain. Germline values: CDR1 SGHNT, CDR2 YYREEE (reference sequence). The CDR3 contains 15 residues. Deletions cut 4 bases from V and 5 bases from J, with 15 bases between. CDR3 DNA: TGTGCCAGCAGCCGCTCCACGGGAACCAATGAAAAACTGTTTTTT. This codes for CASSRSTGTNEKLFF.

This clone showed up just once. The chain couples TRBV6-5 to TRBJ1-4, with 8 bases fitting TRBD1. Germline V lookup: CDR1 MNHEY, CDR2 SVGAGI. V gave up 8 bases and J gave up 5 bases; unmatched junction bases: 7. This CDR3 comprises 14 residues. This chain's CDR3 is CASRTTGVNEKLFF. DNA of the CDR3: TGTGCCAGCCGCACGACAGGGGTGAATGAAAAACTGTTTTTT.

The V gene is TRBV28, the J gene TRBJ1-4, with D maybe TRBD1 (5 bases). Germline CDR1 MDHEN, CDR2 SYDVKM. Trimming removed 6 bases from V and 5 bases from J, with 13 bases in between. CDR3 length equals 14 residues. The CDR3 sequence is CASSSGRANEKLFF. The CDR3 DNA reads TGTGCCAGCAGCTCGGGCAGGGCGAATGAAAAACTGTTTTTT.